A single sample is the source of the 6 T cell receptor beta chains below, sequenced in a study of blood T cell repertoires in COVID-19. TCRdb's copy holds only in-frame clones and misses some; the assay was immunoSEQ multiplex PCR. Among about 150,000 clones listed, roughly 83% were seen once. The source material was peripheral blood. The receptors were sampled from a woman aged 80 or over with acute or convalescent COVID-19.

The chain couples TRBV18 to TRBJ1-5; 11 nucleotides match TRBD1. Germline-derived CDR1 and CDR2 are KGHSH and LQKENI. The junction had 10 bases not matched to a gene; V was cut back by 6 bases and J by 3 bases. The CDR3 has 17 residues. CDR3 in DNA: TGTGCCAGCTCGCGCACACCGGGACAGGGGGTCAATCAGCCCCAGCATTTT. Amino acid sequence: CASSRTPGQGVNQPQHF.

The chain links TRBV19 to TRBJ1-4; D gene ambiguous. The CDR3 consists of 14 residues. Germline lookup yields CDR1 LNHDA and CDR2 SQIVND (reference sequence). V gave up 7 bases and J gave up 8 bases, with 17 bases separating them. This CDR3 is CASTPRGIQEKLFF. The DNA of the CDR3 is TGTGCCAGTACCCCCCGGGGAATACAGGAAAAACTGTTTTTT.

This clone was seen a few times. The rearrangement links TRBV19 to TRBJ1-5; D may be TRBD1 (5 bases). The CDR3 loop spans 13 amino acids. V was shortened by 7 bases and J by 4 bases, with 11 bases between the two germline ends. Germline V gene lookup returns CDR1 LNHDA and CDR2 SQIVND (reference sequence). CDR3 in amino acids: CASTGQPNQPQHF. CDR3 DNA: TGTGCCAGTACAGGGCAGCCTAATCAGCCCCAGCATTTT.

J is TRBJ1-2 and V is TRBV5-4, with 8 positions matching TRBD1. The J segment lost 8 bases and the V segment lost 5 bases, leaving 11 bases of the junction unmatched. The germline V gene has CDR1 SGHNT and CDR2 YYREEE (reference sequence). The CDR3 is 14 residues long. Here the CDR3 DNA reads TGTGCCAGCAGGCCGGACAGGGTTACCCGGGGCTACACCTTC. Translation: CASRPDRVTRGYTF.

V and J are TRBV5-6 and TRBJ2-1, with D unclear. The CDR3 length is 15 residues. CDR1 is SGHDT, CDR2 YYEEEE, per germline. V dropped 0 bases and J dropped 4 bases, with 11 bases sitting between them. The CDR3, as DNA: TGTGCCAGCAGCTTGGTTCAGTCCTCGTACAATGAGCAGTTCTTC. Its translation: CASSLVQSSYNEQFF. The complete variable domain, with remaining parts taken from reference TRBV5-6 and TRBJ2-1, reads DAGVTQSPTHLIKTRGQQVTLRCSPKSGHDTVSWYQQALGQGPQFIFQYYEEEERQRGNFPDRFSGHQFPNYSSELNVNALLLGDSALYLCASSLVQSSYNEQFFGPGTRLTVL.

This clone appeared a single time. J is TRBJ1-6 and V is TRBV5-1, with TRBD1 matching 10 bases. The CDR3 loop spans 13 amino acids. The germline V gene has CDR1 SGHRS and CDR2 YFSETQ. V was clipped by 4 bases and J by 18 bases; unmatched bases: 10. Written as DNA, the CDR3 is TGCGCCAGCAGCGAGGGGACAGGGGACCGACCCCACTTT. Encoded protein: CASSEGTGDRPHF. Using reference TRBV5-1 and TRBJ1-6 for the parts outside the CDR3, the full variable domain is KAGVTQTPRYLIKTRGQQVTLSCSPISGHRSVSWYQQTPGQGLQFLFEYFSETQRNKGNFPGRFSGRQFSNSRSEMNVSTLELGDSALYLCASSEGTGDRPHFGNGTRLTVT.